The subject of this entry is one T cell receptor beta chain. No antigen is known for it. This entry comes from a study of CD8+ T cells in alopecia areata. Study-wide results and limits: Scalp specimens additionally yield sequences from normal skin's resident alphabeta T cells. Clonality was higher in lesional than normal scalp, especially in alopecia totalis/universalis. Sharing of TCR sequences between patients (possibly for HLA-related reasons) was less clear than in mice.

This CDR3 has 11 amino acids. V lost 6 bases, J lost 3 bases, and 4 bases lay in between. Germline lookup yields CDR1 SNHLY and CDR2 FYNNEI. Extracted RNA was reverse transcribed into cDNA, the sequencing template. The protocol was immunoSEQ multiplex PCR, while the TCRdb copy is restricted to in-frame clones and leaves out a portion. The sample includes 150,000 to 200,000 clones, roughly 50% seen only once; the top ten take under 5.5%. V is TRBV2 and J is TRBJ2-3; D is undetermined. This receptor was obtained from a human donor in good health. The sample consisted of CD4+ T cells sorted from blood. The CDR3 loop is CASRSTDTQYF. In DNA form, the CDR3 reads TGTGCCAGCAGGTCGACAGATACGCAGTATTTT.